The clone carrying this TCR beta chain was observed a few times. Its target is not known. The PCR was carried out with 60 Vbeta primers and 13 Jbeta primers. As handled by the study authors: Unique TCR beta chains numbered approximately 80 million in a later analysis, with around 11 million shared. The repertoire was sequenced with immunoSEQ multiplex PCR; TCRdb's copy has only in-frame clones and lacks some. V and J calls and clone size are copied from that table; D and trimming were computed from the DNA. The table includes about 160,000 clones, roughly 83% detected once. The sample originates from a study of cytomegalovirus exposure and HLA in healthy donors. Study-wide results and caveats: Within an earlier analysis, most TCR beta V segments proved productive either about 90% or about 30% of the time. In terms of immune exposure information, only CMV serostatus was available. With further analysis later on, most CMV-associated TCR beta chains appeared HLA-restricted.

The TCR originated in a boy between 2 and 10 years old in good health and CMV-seronegative. Input material: PBMCs.

The DNA for the CDR3 is TGCGCCAGCAGCGTCACAGGGTCGAACACTGAAGCTTTCTTT. Amino acids: CASSVTGSNTEAFF. This chain uses TRBV5-1 with TRBJ1-1; maybe TRBD1 (6 bases). V lost 4 bases to trimming and J lost 1 base, with 11 bases between them. Germline CDR1 reads SGHRS; CDR2 reads YFSETQ. The CDR3 runs to 14 residues.